The 28 T cell receptor beta chains in this list originate from one sample, sequenced in a study of T cells after yellow fever vaccination. TCRdb reprocessed the 5' RACE reads via MiXCR and lists one record per CDR3 protein. This repertoire shows about 69,000 distinct CDR3 sequences, approximately 5% found once; its top ten account for about 2%. Here the sequenced sample was CD4+ T cells sorted from PBMCs, taken roughly 15 days after the first yellow fever vaccination. Receptors originate from a man aged 18 to 29 who received the YFV17D yellow fever vaccine.

This clonotype was counted at least ten times. The V and J genes are TRBV20-1 and TRBJ2-5; D unresolved. Trimming removed 3 bases from V and 5 bases from J, with 19 bases in between. This CDR3 region has 15 residues. CDR1 is DFQATT, CDR2 SNEGSKA, per germline (reference sequence). The CDR3 loop is CSASATPEDRETQYF. The CDR3 nucleotides read TGCAGTGCTAGTGCGACACCCGAAGATCGGGAGACCCAGTACTTC.

This clonotype was picked up many times. J is TRBJ2-7 and V is TRBV12-3 or TRBV12-4; D is possibly TRBD1 (5 bases). The CDR3 length is 13 residues. V lost 5 bases, J lost 4 bases, and 12 bases lay in between. CDR3 coding DNA: TGTGCCAGCAGTCCCCGCCAGGGATACGAGCAGTACTTC. This codes for CASSPRQGYEQYF.

This clonotype was counted at least ten times. V gene TRBV5-1 combines with J gene TRBJ2-3; no definite D call. The CDR3 is made up of 17 amino acids. Germline assignment: CDR1 SGHRS and CDR2 YFSETQ. The V end lost 4 bases, the J end lost 4 bases, and 22 bases lay between the germline ends. The CDR3 here is CASSPGVGILGADTQYF. CDR3 bases: TGCGCCAGCAGCCCAGGTGTAGGAATTTTGGGTGCAGATACGCAGTATTTT. Complete variable domain (other parts from reference TRBV5-1 and TRBJ2-3): KAGVTQTPRYLIKTRGQQVTLSCSPISGHRSVSWYQQTPGQGLQFLFEYFSETQRNKGNFPGRFSGRQFSNSRSEMNVSTLELGDSALYLCASSPGVGILGADTQYFGPGTRLTVL.

This clonotype was observed many times. CDR3 nucleotide sequence: TGTGCCAGCAGCTTAGAGGCAGGGGTGACCCATGAGCAGTTCTTC. Protein sequence: CASSLEAGVTHEQFF. V is TRBV7-2 and J is TRBJ2-1; D possibly corresponds to TRBD1 (6 bases). The ends were cut back, 1 base at V and 8 bases at J, with 15 bases in the middle. CDR1 SGHTA and CDR2 FQGNSA come from the germline V gene. This CDR3 comprises 15 residues.

In its sample, this clonotype was seen many times. This chain connects TRBV5-8 to TRBJ2-7; D is perhaps TRBD1 or TRBD2 (5 bases each). Germline-derived CDR1 and CDR2 are SGHTS and YDEGEE. CDR3 size: 14 residues. Deletions cut 4 bases from V and 0 bases from J, with 11 bases between. The CDR3 is CASSRGPGSYEQYV. The CDR3 DNA reads TGTGCCAGCAGCCGGGGACCAGGCTCCTACGAGCAGTACGTC.

In the case of this clonotype: A much larger clone lies a single base off, so this may be a read error. The J gene is TRBJ2-3, the V gene TRBV12-3 or TRBV12-4, with TRBD1 matching over 7 bases. This CDR3 has 16 amino acids. V lost 5 bases and J lost 10; bases outside the gene matches: 18. The CDR3 DNA is TGTGCCAGCAGTCTCCGACAGGGTGGGGGTAGGTTTCCGCAGTATTTT. This translates into CASSLRQGGGRFPQYF.

In its sample, this clonotype was seen many times. The chain links TRBV5-1 to TRBJ2-5, with TRBD2 matching 9 bases. The trim removed 6 bases at V and 4 bases at J, leaving 13 bases unmatched. CDR1 is SGHRS, CDR2 YFSETQ, per germline. The CDR3 extends over 16 amino acids. CDR3 protein: CASTPLQGLAIETQYF. CDR3 bases: TGCGCCAGCACGCCATTACAAGGACTAGCGATAGAGACCCAGTACTTC.

This clonotype was counted ten times or more. The chain links TRBV5-1 to TRBJ1-1, with D perhaps TRBD1 (5 bases). The germline V gene encodes CDR1 SGHRS and CDR2 YFSETQ. Deletions cut 4 bases from V and 0 bases from J, with 13 bases between. CDR3 size: 15 residues. The CDR3 reads CASSRGRAMNTEAFF. CDR3 DNA: TGCGCCAGCAGCCGGGGCAGGGCGATGAACACTGAAGCTTTCTTT.

The chain employs TRBV2 and TRBJ2-2; 14 bases line up with TRBD2. The CDR3 has 17 residues. The trim removed 4 bases at V and 8 bases at J, leaving 9 bases unmatched. CDR1 is SNHLY and CDR2 is FYNNEI in the germline V gene. The CDR3 DNA is TGTGCCAGCAGTGCCCCGAGACTAGCGGGGGGGCCTGGGGAGCTGTTTTTT. Amino acid sequence: CASSAPRLAGGPGELFF. Variable domain in full (rest from reference TRBV2 and TRBJ2-2): EPEVTQTPSHQVTQMGQEVILRCVPISNHLYFYWYRQILGQKVEFLVSFYNNEISEKSEIFDDQFSVERPDGSNFTLKIRSTKLEDSAMYFCASSAPRLAGGPGELFFGEGSRLTVL.

The sample holds many counts of this clonotype. The chain has TRBV3-1 and TRBJ1-2; D might be TRBD1 (5 bases). CDR3 length equals 13 residues. Germline CDR1 and CDR2: LGHDT and YNNKEL (reference sequence). The ends were cut back, 4 bases at V and 3 bases at J, with 9 bases in the middle. The CDR3 region is CASSLTQDYGYTF. DNA of the CDR3: TGTGCCAGCAGCCTCACACAGGACTATGGCTACACCTTC.

This clonotype was seen at least ten times. The chain is built from TRBV2 and TRBJ1-4; no clear D. The CDR3 is 14 amino acids. Trimming left V 7 bases short and J 4 bases short, with 13 bases between. From germline, CDR1 is SNHLY and CDR2 FYNNEI. The CDR3 DNA reads TGTGCCAGCATCTATGAGGGTAATAATGAAAAACTGTTTTTT. Protein sequence: CASIYEGNNEKLFF.

At least ten counts were recorded for this clonotype. The gene calls are TRBV27 and TRBJ2-1, with TRBD2 identical over 11 bases. Trimming took 4 bases from V and 4 from J; bases not matched to a gene: 3. The CDR3 runs to 15 residues. Germline V lookup: CDR1 MNHEY, CDR2 SMNVEV (reference sequence). The CDR3: CASSSGTSGYNEQFF. CDR3 nucleotide sequence: TGTGCCAGCAGTTCCGGGACTAGCGGATACAATGAGCAGTTCTTC.

This clonotype was detected many times. The chain has TRBV5-5 and TRBJ2-1, with no clear D. V was trimmed by 4 bases and J by 2 bases, leaving 19 bases between them. Germline lookup yields CDR1 SGHKS and CDR2 YYEKEE (reference sequence). This CDR3 region has 17 residues. CDR3 residues: CASSRPTYLPPYNEQFF. In DNA form, the CDR3 reads TGTGCCAGCAGCCGACCAACCTACTTGCCACCCTACAATGAGCAGTTCTTC.

This clonotype was seen many times. The chain uses TRBV7-9 and TRBJ2-2; the D is unclear. This CDR3 contains 14 residues. The V end lost 1 base, the J end lost 4 bases, and 7 bases lay between the germline ends. CDR1 is SEHNR and CDR2 is FQNEAQ in the germline V gene (reference sequence). CDR3 region: CASSLGAFTGELFF. CDR3 DNA sequence: TGTGCCAGCAGCTTAGGGGCCTTCACCGGGGAGCTGTTTTTT. Together with reference TRBV7-9 and TRBJ2-2, the CDR3 gives the full variable domain: DTGVSQNPRHKITKRGQNVTFRCDPISEHNRLYWYRQTLGQGPEFLTYFQNEAQLEKSRLLSDRFSAERPKGSFSTLEIQRTEQGDSAMYLCASSLGAFTGELFFGEGSRLTVL.

This clonotype was found many times. The V call is TRBV20-1, the J call TRBJ2-3; possibly TRBD1 for D (6 bases). The CDR3 extends over 13 amino acids. V gave up 2 bases and J gave up 6 bases, with 12 bases separating them. Germline values: CDR1 DFQATT, CDR2 SNEGSKA (reference sequence). The CDR3 DNA sequence: TGCAGTGCTAGACTCCAAACAGGGGATACGCAGTATTTT. Its translation: CSARLQTGDTQYF.

This clonotype was counted at least ten times. The gene calls are TRBV5-5 and TRBJ2-3; 8 positions match TRBD1. CDR1 and CDR2 (germline): SGHKS, YYEKEE (reference sequence). The CDR3 sequence is 13 residues long. V lost 9 bases to trimming and J lost 2 bases; unmatched junction nucleotides: 5. This CDR3 reads CAKWTGITDTQYF. CDR3 nucleotides: TGTGCCAAATGGACAGGGATCACAGATACGCAGTATTTT. Full variable domain (rest looked up from reference TRBV5-5 and TRBJ2-3): DAGVTQSPTHLIKTRGQQVTLRCSPISGHKSVSWYQQVLGQGPQFIFQYYEKEERGRGNFPDRFSARQFPNYSSELNVNALLLGDSALYLCAKWTGITDTQYFGPGTRLTVL.

The sample holds many counts of this clonotype. V gene TRBV27 combines with J gene TRBJ1-1, with 9 bases aligning to TRBD1. This CDR3 spans 19 amino acids. Germline V gives CDR1 MNHEY, CDR2 SMNVEV (reference sequence). V was clipped by 5 bases and J by 0 bases; unmatched bases: 16. CDR3 DNA sequence: TGTGCCAGCAGTCTTACCCCTCGGTGGACAGGGGAGATGAACACTGAAGCTTTCTTT. Residues: CASSLTPRWTGEMNTEAFF.

This clonotype was seen many times. The gene calls are TRBV18 and TRBJ1-1; D unresolved. Trimming cost V 4 bases and J 7 bases, with 10 bases left between them. Germline V gene sequence: CDR1 KGHSH, CDR2 LQKENI. This CDR3 spans 12 amino acids. The CDR3: CASSRLSSEAFF. For the CDR3, the DNA is TGTGCCAGCTCACGGCTCTCCAGTGAAGCTTTCTTT.

This clonotype was seen repeatedly, ten times or more. V gene TRBV14 combines with J gene TRBJ2-7; TRBD2 might be the D (6 bases). CDR1 and CDR2 from the germline V gene are SGHDN and FVKESK. V shed 1 base and J shed 11 bases, with 12 bases lying between them. This CDR3 has 12 amino acids. CDR3 nucleotides: TGTGCCAGCAGCCAAGGCCGGGGGTGGAAGTACTTC. Amino acid sequence: CASSQGRGWKYF.

Ten or more counts support this clonotype. The chain joins TRBV5-1 to TRBJ2-2; D remains unclear. This CDR3 has 12 amino acids. Germline V CDR1 and CDR2: SGHRS, YFSETQ. Between the trimmed V and J ends, which lost 2 bases and 5 bases, there was a span of 4 bases. Here the CDR3 DNA reads TGCGCCAGCAGCTTAGAGACCGGGGAGCTGTTTTTT. Translation gives CASSLETGELFF.

This clonotype has at least ten counts. The chain has TRBV5-1 and TRBJ2-5, with D maybe TRBD1 (6 bases). The CDR3 length is 14 residues. Germline loops: CDR1 SGHRS, CDR2 YFSETQ. V was shortened by 2 bases and J by 2 bases, with 10 bases between the two germline ends. CDR3 amino acids: CASSFLDRQETQYF. The CDR3 region has the DNA TGCGCCAGCAGCTTCCTGGACAGACAAGAGACCCAGTACTTC.

This clonotype was observed many times. The chain couples TRBV4-2 to TRBJ2-1; D unresolved. Germline CDR1 and CDR2: LGHNA and YNFKEQ. Between the trimmed V and J ends, which lost 5 bases and 11 bases, there was a span of 10 bases. This CDR3 contains 11 residues. The CDR3 here is CASSSQDKQFF. CDR3 DNA: TGTGCCAGCAGCTCCCAGGATAAGCAGTTCTTC.

This clonotype was seen many times. For the CDR3, the DNA is TGCGCCAGCAGCTTCGGCTCTTCGCAAGAGACCCAGTACTTC. Its protein product is CASSFGSSQETQYF. V and J are TRBV5-1 and TRBJ2-5, with D unclear. Germline loops: CDR1 SGHRS, CDR2 YFSETQ. This CDR3 is built from 14 residues. With 2 bases removed from V and 2 bases from J, the gap between germline ends came to 10 bases.

This clonotype was detected ten times or more. CDR3 in DNA: TGTGCCAGCGCTTCTTTCGTAGGGCAGGAAGCTTTCTTT. It specifies CASASFVGQEAFF. This chain connects TRBV12-3 or TRBV12-4 to TRBJ1-1, with D uncertain. Trimming took 8 bases from V and 8 from J, leaving 18 bases between them. The CDR3 spans 13 residues.

This clonotype was counted ten times or more. The rearrangement links TRBV29-1 to TRBJ1-5; D gene unclear. CDR3 length: 13 residues. The germline V gene encodes CDR1 SQVTM and CDR2 ANQGSEA. The V and J ends lost 6 bases and 2 bases respectively, with 11 bases between them. CDR3 amino acids: CSVGGSRNQPQHF. The CDR3, as DNA: TGCAGCGTGGGCGGCAGTCGCAATCAGCCCCAGCATTTT. The complete variable domain, with remaining parts taken from reference TRBV29-1 and TRBJ1-5, reads SAVISQKPSRDICQRGTSLTIQCQVDSQVTMMFWYRQQPGQSLTLIATANQGSEATYESGFVIDKFPISRPNLTFSTLTVSNMSPEDSSIYLCSVGGSRNQPQHFGDGTRLSIL.

This clonotype has ten or more counts. V and J are TRBV7-9 and TRBJ2-5, with a possible D match to TRBD2 (6 bases). Germline CDR1 SEHNR, CDR2 FQNEAQ (reference sequence). CDR3 length: 14 amino acids. V was shortened by 5 bases and J by 5 bases, with 15 bases between the two germline ends. The DNA for the CDR3 is TGTGCCAGCAGCAATCGGGGGTCGTTTGAGACCCAGTACTTC. Protein sequence: CASSNRGSFETQYF.

The table lists this clonotype with many counts. This chain connects TRBV12-3 or TRBV12-4 to TRBJ1-4; D possibly corresponds to TRBD1 (6 bases). Trimming cost V 6 bases and J 12 bases, with 11 bases left between them. The CDR3 is made up of 11 amino acids. CDR3 sequence (DNA): TGTGCCAGCAGCGGACAGATCGAACTGTTTTTT. It is translated as CASSGQIELFF.

This clonotype has a count of ten or more. The rearrangement joins TRBV6-2 or TRBV6-3 to TRBJ1-5, with D possibly matching TRBD1 (5 bases). Germline V CDR1 and CDR2: MNHEY, SVGEGT. The CDR3 covers 14 residues. Trimming cost V 5 bases and J 3 bases, with 11 bases left between them. The CDR3 is CASSARVSNQPQHF. The CDR3 DNA reads as TGTGCCAGCAGTGCCAGGGTCTCCAATCAGCCCCAGCATTTT.